The TCR beta chain described here comes from a study of T cell responses to AZD1222 COVID-19 vaccine. Overall study results and limits: Females made up more of the donors, who were largely white British, and clonal diversity may have come out too low. Researchers took repertoire samples only after the peak T cell response had come. Spike-specific TCR breadth and depth grew following two AZD1222 doses.

Data came from immunoSEQ multiplex PCR; TCRdb stores just in-frame clones and leaves some out. Of about 150,000 clones in the sample, approximately 88% are singletons; the top ten hold roughly 3.5%. Trimming removed 5 bases from V and 4 bases from J; junction bases left unmatched: 9. The germline V gene has CDR1 SGHTA and CDR2 FQGNSA. The CDR3 length is 15 residues. As to this clone: Its matching antigen is unknown.

The V gene is TRBV7-2, the J gene TRBJ2-3; 7 bases match TRBD1. This material consisted of peripheral blood, taken on day 0 of MenACWY control vaccination. This TCR came from an adult in good health. The CDR3 region is CASSGTRGLADTQYF. The CDR3 DNA is TGTGCCAGCAGCGGAACAAGGGGGCTGGCAGATACGCAGTATTTT.